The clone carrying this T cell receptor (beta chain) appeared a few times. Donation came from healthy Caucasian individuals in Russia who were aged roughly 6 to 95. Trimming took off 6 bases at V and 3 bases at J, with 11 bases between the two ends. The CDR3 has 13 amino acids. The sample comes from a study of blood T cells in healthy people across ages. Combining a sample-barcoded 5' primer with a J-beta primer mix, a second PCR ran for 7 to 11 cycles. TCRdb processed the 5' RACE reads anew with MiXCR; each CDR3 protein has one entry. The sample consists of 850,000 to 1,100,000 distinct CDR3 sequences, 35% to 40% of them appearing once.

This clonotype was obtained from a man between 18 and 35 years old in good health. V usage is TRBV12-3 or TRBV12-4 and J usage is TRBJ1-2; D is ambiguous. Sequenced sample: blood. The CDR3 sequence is CASRPLEDYGYTF. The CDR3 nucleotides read TGTGCCAGCAGACCTCTGGAGGACTATGGCTACACCTTC.